Below are 14 T cell receptor beta chains sequenced from a single sample in a study of blood T cell repertoires in COVID-19. TCRdb's table, derived via immunoSEQ multiplex PCR, lists solely in-frame clones and lacks some. The repertoire holds roughly 200,000 clones, with 70% to 90% as singletons. Source material: PBMCs or T cells enriched from blood (not recorded which). The receptors stem from a woman aged 45-65 years in a cohort exposed to, infected with or recovered from COVID-19 (not recorded which).

This chain uses TRBV1 with TRBJ1-5; TRBD1, the D gene given by the table, was not confirmed from the DNA. TRBV1 has pseudogene status. The CDR3 extends over 15 amino acids. Here the CDR3 reads CTSSPSEQPLRPQHF. The CDR3 region has the DNA TGCACCAGCAGCCCCTCGGAACAGCCATTGAGGCCCCAGCATTTT.

In this sample, this clone turned up once. The V gene is TRBV6-5, the J gene TRBJ2-1; 8 bases are a match to TRBD2. This CDR3 has 13 amino acids. CDR1 and CDR2 from the germline V gene are MNHEY and SVGAGI. With V trimmed by 6 bases and J by 3 bases, 1 base remained unmatched. The CDR3 sequence is CASRGLGYNEQFF. CDR3 in DNA: TGTGCCAGCAGGGGACTAGGCTACAATGAGCAGTTCTTC.

This sequence joins TRBV24-1 and TRBJ2-2; TRBD2 aligns across 9 bases. From germline, CDR1 is KGHDR and CDR2 SFDVKD. J lost 7 bases, V lost 2 bases, and 7 bases had no gene match. The CDR3 is made up of 16 amino acids. The CDR3, as DNA: TGTGCCACCAGTGATTCTGGCGGGGGGGCTCACGGGGAGCTGTTTTTT. It codes for CATSDSGGGAHGELFF.

V is TRBV19 and J is TRBJ1-1; tentatively, D is TRBD1 (6 bases). The CDR3 spans 15 residues. V shed 1 base and J shed 1 base, with 10 bases lying between them. Germline lookup yields CDR1 LNHDA and CDR2 SQIVND (reference sequence). This CDR3 reads CASSIAGGRNTEAFF. DNA of the CDR3: TGTGCCAGTAGTATAGCCGGGGGGCGGAACACTGAAGCTTTCTTT.

In regard to this clone: The same CDR3 is also encoded by other DNA sequences in this sample. The rearrangement joins TRBV3-1 (or the pseudogene TRBV3-2) to TRBJ1-2; no firm D call. CDR3 length: 14 residues. Germline CDR1 and CDR2: LGHDT and YNNKEL (reference sequence). V was pared by 0 bases and J by 2 bases, with 7 bases between. The CDR3 nucleotides are TGTGCCAGCAGCCAAGAATCTCGGAACTATGGCTACACCTTC. Translating it yields CASSQESRNYGYTF.

This chain uses TRBV3-1 (or the pseudogene TRBV3-2) with TRBJ2-4; D remains unclear. The CDR3 loop spans 14 amino acids. CDR1 and CDR2 from the germline V gene are LGHDT and YNNKEL (reference sequence). V lost 1 base and J lost 0, with 4 bases in between. The CDR3, as DNA: TGTGCCAGCAGCCAAGTCGGAGCCAAAAACATTCAGTACTTC. It is translated as CASSQVGAKNIQYF.

The rearrangement uses TRBV30 and TRBJ1-3; tentative D call: TRBD1 (5 bases). CDR3 length: 15 amino acids. Germline V gene lookup returns CDR1 GTSNPN and CDR2 SVGIG (reference sequence). Trimming took off 3 bases at V and 0 bases at J, with 12 bases between the two ends. The CDR3 coding sequence is TGTGCCTGGAGGGATATCACAGGCTCTGGAAACACCATATATTTT. Translation gives CAWRDITGSGNTIYF.

CDR3 nucleotides: TGTGCCAGTAGTATAGATCATGGGACAGGGACAGATACGCAGTATTTT. Translating it yields CASSIDHGTGTDTQYF. This chain uses TRBV19 with TRBJ2-3; 9 nucleotides line up with TRBD1. CDR1 LNHDA and CDR2 SQIVND come from the germline V gene (reference sequence). V was pared by 0 bases and J by 3 bases, with 4 bases of the junction left unmatched. The CDR3 covers 16 residues. Drawing the rest from reference TRBV19 and TRBJ2-3, the complete variable domain is DGGITQSPKYLFRKEGQNVTLSCEQNLNHDAMYWYRQDPGQGLRLIYYSQIVNDFQKGDIAEGYSVSREKKESFPLTVTSAQKNPTAFYLCASSIDHGTGTDTQYFGPGTRLTVL.

This clone appeared a single time. This chain connects TRBV21-1 to TRBJ1-1; TRBD1, the table's D call, lacks a check against the DNA. TRBV21-1 is recorded as a pseudogene. CDR3 size: 16 residues. CDR3 coding DNA: TGTGCCAGCAGCGTATACCGGGACACAATGAACACTGAAGCTTTCTTT. Its protein is CASSVYRDTMNTEAFF.

CDR3 coding DNA: TGTGCCAGCAGCCTCGGACTGACTTACAATGAGCAGTTCTTC. Protein product: CASSLGLTYNEQFF. This rearrangement joins TRBV7-9 to TRBJ2-1; perhaps TRBD2 as D (5 bases). V gave up 5 bases and J gave up 4 bases, with 12 bases separating them. This CDR3 region has 14 residues. Per the germline V gene, CDR1 is SEHNR and CDR2 is FQNEAQ (reference sequence).

The V gene is TRBV7-2, the J gene TRBJ1-1; tentative D call: TRBD1 (5 bases). Germline CDR1 and CDR2: SGHTA and FQGNSA. Trimming pared 3 bases from V and 8 bases from J, leaving 13 bases between. The CDR3 contains 13 residues. The CDR3 DNA is TGTGCCAGCAGCTTCAAGGCTGGACAAGAAGCTTTCTTT. Its protein product is CASSFKAGQEAFF.

The V and J genes are TRBV4-1 and TRBJ2-2, with D maybe TRBD1 (6 bases). Trimming took off 0 bases at V and 4 bases at J, with 9 bases between the two ends. The CDR3 has 15 residues. Germline V gene sequence: CDR1 MGHRA, CDR2 YSYEKL. The CDR3 DNA follows: TGCGCCAGCAGCCAAGATGACAGGCCCACCGGGGAGCTGTTTTTT. This encodes CASSQDDRPTGELFF.

V is TRBV6-2 or TRBV6-3 and J is TRBJ1-2, with 8 bases aligning to TRBD1. Germline CDR1 is MNHEY and CDR2 is SVGEGT. Trimming at V came to 1 base and at J to 4 bases, leaving 2 bases not matched to a gene. The CDR3 spans 14 residues. CDR3 sequence: CASSYLGQAYGYTF. Here the CDR3 DNA reads TGTGCCAGCAGTTACTTGGGACAGGCCTATGGCTACACCTTC.

V usage is TRBV5-1 and J usage is TRBJ1-1; TRBD1 is a possible D gene (5 bases). This CDR3 is 14 amino acids long. Between the trimmed V and J ends, which lost 4 bases and 3 bases, there was a span of 13 bases. Germline V CDR1 and CDR2: SGHRS, YFSETQ. The CDR3 protein is CASSGQGLDTEAFF. The CDR3 DNA sequence: TGCGCCAGCAGCGGCCAGGGCCTGGACACTGAAGCTTTCTTT.